The present T cell receptor (beta chain) was sequenced within a study of Ad26.COV2.S vaccination and SARS-CoV-2 variants. The study, taken as a whole, reports: The placebo group had lower spike-specific TCR breadth than the vaccine recipients did. Measures of TCR breadth and depth may have fallen short of total T cell responses. Vaccinees and placebo recipients showed similar non-spike TCR breadth.

This clone was observed a handful of times. Antigen specificity is unknown. Germline V gene lookup returns CDR1 SEHNR and CDR2 FQNEAQ (reference sequence). Trimming took off 7 bases at V and 6 bases at J, with 12 bases between the two ends. There are 12 residues in the CDR3. Some clones are missing from TCRdb's copy, which holds only in-frame ones; the method was immunoSEQ multiplex PCR. The sample has tens of thousands of clones; approximately 80% are singletons. The sequencing here drew on peripheral blood, taken after recovery from COVID-19. This TCR came from a human donor who had recovered from COVID-19. The chain combines TRBV7-9 with TRBJ1-2; tentative D call: TRBD1 (6 bases). The CDR3 DNA follows: TGTGCCAGCAATTGGGGGCCAGATGGCTACACCTTC. Its protein is CASNWGPDGYTF.